The rows below give T cell receptor beta chains drawn from one sample of a study of T cells in Graves' hyperthyroidism and ophthalmopathy. TCRdb analysed the multiplex PCR reads with MiXCR anew, one entry per CDR3 protein. The sample holds fewer than 650,000 distinct CDR3 sequences, over 12% seen once. Sequencing used blood. These receptors were collected from a woman in her thirties or forties with Graves' ophthalmopathy. Each CDR3 is given with its conserved first and last residue. A D gene is named only where the DNA matches it firmly. Clone size is shown for a subset of rows, as once, few, many or a class of expanded clone.

J: TRBJ2-5; size: many; V: TRBV29-1; D: NA; DNA: TGCAGCGTTGAATGGGCTAGGGAGACCCAGTACTTC; CDR3: CSVEWARETQYF
J: TRBJ2-7; size: many; V: TRBV28; D: NA; DNA: TGTGCCAGCAGGGTTCGTTCCCGGGCTGTCTCCTACGAGCAGTACTTC; CDR3: CASRVRSRAVSYEQYF
J: TRBJ1-5; size: NA; V: TRBV12-3/TRBV12-4; D: NA; DNA: TGTGCCAGCAATTTGGGTGGCTTGGGCGATCAGCCCCAGCATTTT; CDR3: CASNLGGLGDQPQHF
J: TRBJ1-1; size: NA; V: TRBV6-1; D: TRBD1; DNA: TGTGCCAGCAGAAGCCGACAGGGGGCGTTGGGCACTGAAGCTTTCTTT; CDR3: CASRSRQGALGTEAFF
J: TRBJ2-7; size: NA; V: TRBV5-8; D: NA; DNA: TGTGCCAGCAGCTTGGGAGGAGTCGAACTCTACGAGCAGTACTTC; CDR3: CASSLGGVELYEQYF
J: TRBJ2-7; size: many; V: TRBV20-1; D: NA; DNA: TGCAGTGCCGGGAGGGGGACAGGGCTCTCCGAGCAGTACTTC; CDR3: CSAGRGTGLSEQYF
J: TRBJ1-1; size: many; V: TRBV12-3/TRBV12-4; D: TRBD1; DNA: TGTGCCAGCAGTTTAGCCCCCCACAGGGGGGTCACTGAAGCTTTCTTT; CDR3: CASSLAPHRGVTEAFF
J: TRBJ1-1; size: many; V: TRBV12-3/TRBV12-4; D: NA; DNA: TGTGCCAGCAGCGACCAGGGGTGGGCTGAAGCTTTCTTT; CDR3: CASSDQGWAEAFF
J: TRBJ2-1; size: many; V: TRBV24-1; D: NA; DNA: TGTGCCACCCAACCCCCTGGATACAATGAGCAGTTCTTC; CDR3: CATQPPGYNEQFF
J: TRBJ2-5; size: many; V: TRBV6-2/TRBV6-3; D: NA; DNA: TGTGCCAGCAGTTCCTTGGGGAGGCAACAAGAGACCCAGTACTTC; CDR3: CASSSLGRQQETQYF
J: TRBJ1-3; size: many; V: TRBV19; D: NA; DNA: TGTGCCAGTAGTATACGTCATGGATTGAGCTCTGGAAACACCATATATTTT; CDR3: CASSIRHGLSSGNTIYF
J: TRBJ2-2; size: few; V: TRBV7-2; D: TRBD2; DNA: TGTGCCAGCAGCCCAGCGGGCCTAGCGGGAATTACCGGGGAGCTGTTTTTT; CDR3: CASSPAGLAGITGELFF